The rows below give T cell receptor beta chains drawn from one sample of a study of T cell responses to AZD1222 COVID-19 vaccine. The protocol was immunoSEQ multiplex PCR, while the TCRdb copy is restricted to in-frame clones and leaves out a portion. The table lists around 140,000 clones, more than 85% of them singletons. The specimen comprised peripheral blood, sampled on day 0 of AZD1222 vaccination. Every receptor here comes from an adult in good health. Each CDR3 is given with its conserved first and last residue. D genes are given only for firm matches. Expanded clones are given a class, and other clones once, few, many or no size at all.

v_gene	abundance	j_gene	d_gene	CDR3nt	CDR3aa
TRBV28	.	TRBJ1-2	.	TGTGCCAGCCTTCAGACTAACTATGGCTACACCTTC	CASLQTNYGYTF
TRBV5-8	.	TRBJ2-1	TRBD2	TGTGCCGGGAAGGAGCCGACTAGCGGGGTACTGCGGTTCTTC	CAGKEPTSGVLRFF
TRBV29-1	once	TRBJ1-2	.	TGCAGCGTTCCGAGGACGGACCTCGGCGATTGGGGCTACACCTTC	CSVPRTDLGDWGYTF
TRBV20-1	.	TRBJ2-7	TRBD2	TGCAGTGCTAGTATCGTAGCGGGGTACTACGAGCAGTACTTC	CSASIVAGYYEQYF
TRBV6-2/TRBV6-3	.	TRBJ1-2	.	TGTGCCAGCAGTCGTCTGGGCTATGGCTACACCTTC	CASSRLGYGYTF
TRBV24-1	.	TRBJ2-7	.	TGTGCCACCAGCAATGGGGGGTCCTACGAGCAGTACTTC	CATSNGGSYEQYF
TRBV28	.	TRBJ2-5	.	TGTGCCAGCAGTTCTAGGGCCCGCGGGGTAGAGACCCAGTACTTC	CASSSRARGVETQYF
TRBV7-3	.	TRBJ2-7	TRBD2	TGTGCCAGCAGCGGACTAGCGGGAGCATCTCTCTACGAGCAGTACTTC	CASSGLAGASLYEQYF
TRBV30	.	TRBJ1-4	.	TGTGCCTGGAGGCCCGGCAGGGAGGGGAATGAAAAACTGTTTTTT	CAWRPGREGNEKLFF
TRBV6-2/TRBV6-3	.	TRBJ2-3	TRBD2	TGTGCCAGCAGTTCAATCAGCGGGGGGCGAGGTCCGGATACGCAGTATTTT	CASSSISGGRGPDTQYF
TRBV2	.	TRBJ1-4	TRBD1	TGTGCCAGCAGTGCCAGGGGGGCAAATAATGAAAAACTGTTTTTT	CASSARGANNEKLFF
TRBV9	.	TRBJ2-5	.	TGTGCCAGCAGCGTAGGGTCAGAAGAGACCCAGTACTTC	CASSVGSEETQYF
TRBV2	.	TRBJ2-7	.	TGTGCCAGCAACCTAGGACACCTCTCCTACGAGCAGTACTTC	CASNLGHLSYEQYF
TRBV19	.	TRBJ1-5	.	TGTGCCAGTAGTATAGTGGGCCAGCCCCAGCATTTT	CASSIVGQPQHF
TRBV27	.	TRBJ1-2	TRBD1	TGTGCCAGCAGTCTTTTAGGACAGGGGCAGAACTATGGCTACACCTTC	CASSLLGQGQNYGYTF
TRBV6-5	.	TRBJ2-1	.	TGTGCCAGCAGTTTATCCAGCACGGAGCAGTTCTTC	CASSLSSTEQFF
TRBV4-2	.	TRBJ2-3	TRBD2	TGTGCCAGCAGCCGGCGGGTAGCGGGTAGCACAGATACGCAGTATTTT	CASSRRVAGSTDTQYF